The sequence of this TCR beta chain was determined in a study of T cell responses to AZD1222 COVID-19 vaccine. The germline V gene encodes CDR1 MNHEY and CDR2 SVGEGT. After removal of 6 bases from V and 4 bases from J, the junction contained 11 bases not matched to a gene. CDR3 length: 15 amino acids. The study's findings and limits: Donors were largely white British and mainly female; clonal diversity was possibly underestimated. Per reports, nearly half of all spike-specific TCRs target regions that are unmutated in variants.

A few counts support this clone. The antigen is undetermined. Clones were read by immunoSEQ multiplex PCR, and TCRdb kept only the in-frame ones, dropping some. The sample lists roughly 100,000 clones, roughly 80% occurring once. This receptor was taken from an adult in good health. Here the sequenced sample was peripheral blood, taken on day 0 of AZD1222 vaccination. The chain uses TRBV6-2 or TRBV6-3 and TRBJ1-2, with 7 bases matching TRBD1. CDR3 protein: CASSRTAGQSYGYTF. The DNA for the CDR3 is TGTGCCAGCAGCCGTACGGCGGGACAGAGCTATGGCTACACCTTC.